The source of this T cell receptor beta chain is a study of T cells in Graves' hyperthyroidism and ophthalmopathy. Pregnant or lactating patients were excluded, as were those with uncontrolled infection or other autoimmune disease. With V trimmed by 5 bases and J by 1 base, 11 bases remained unmatched. There are 18 residues in the CDR3. Germline CDR1 is SGHVS and CDR2 is FNYEAQ. From RNA transcripts, TCR beta CDR3 regions were amplified. Researchers ran a first-round RT-PCR on the TCR CDR3 using the HTBI primer set. TCRdb passed the multiplex PCR reads through MiXCR, listing each CDR3 protein once. The sample yields 550,000 to 600,000 distinct CDR3 sequences, approximately 15% seen once. In this sample, this clonotype turned up a few times. Its antigen remains unidentified. Study outcomes and limitations: Through a model of 13 V-J features, ophthalmopathy was separated from stable hyperthyroidism. Ophthalmopathy was identified by the model a median about six months ahead of onset. Most thyroid-expanded clonotypes above 0.001 were also found in blood.

The J gene is TRBJ2-1, the V gene TRBV7-6, with TRBD2 identical over 10 bases. The receptor's source is a woman between 18 and 30 years old with Graves' hyperthyroidism. The sample consisted of blood. CDR3 region: CASSLRLAGEGSYNEQFF. Written as DNA, the CDR3 is TGTGCCAGCAGCCTACGGCTAGCGGGAGAAGGGTCCTACAATGAGCAGTTCTTC. Combining the CDR3 with reference TRBV7-6 and TRBJ2-1 gives the whole variable domain GAGVSQSPRYKVTKRGQDVALRCDPISGHVSLYWYRQALGQGPEFLTYFNYEAQQDKSGLPNDRFSAERPEGSISTLTIQRTEQRDSAMYRCASSLRLAGEGSYNEQFFGPGTRLTVL.